Listed below are T cell receptor beta chains from one sample, sequenced in a study of regulatory T cells in long-lasting Graves disease. TCRdb processed the multiplex PCR reads anew with MiXCR; each CDR3 protein has one entry. Of 430,000 or so distinct CDR3 sequences in the sample, over 20% are singletons; the top ten hold approximately 14%. Specimen: peripheral blood mononuclear cells (PBMCs), collected when the disease was refractory, from a patient treated with antithyroid drugs. The receptor source for this set is a female donor with Graves disease. Each CDR3 is given with its conserved first and last residue. D genes are given only for firm matches. A clone size is listed for some rows: how often the clone was seen (once, few, many), or a class if it is expanded.

CAWSGDKRSYEQYF	TGTGCCTGGAGTGGGGACAAACGTTCCTACGAGCAGTACTTC	TRBV30	TRBJ2-7	NA	few
CAGSIREQNTEAFF	TGCGCCGGCAGCATACGGGAGCAGAACACTGAAGCTTTCTTT	TRBV5-1	TRBJ1-1	NA	NA
CASSRQGAQTEAFF	TGTGCCAGCAGTAGACAGGGGGCGCAGACTGAAGCTTTCTTT	TRBV2	TRBJ1-1	TRBD1	many
CASSYYLGLAGPYEQYF	TGTGCCAGCAGTTACTACCTCGGACTAGCGGGACCCTACGAGCAGTACTTC	TRBV6-5	TRBJ2-7	TRBD2	NA
CASSWPDAGQGSVMHGYTF	TGTGCCAGCAGTTGGCCCGACGCGGGACAGGGCTCGGTTATGCATGGCTACACCTTC	TRBV28	TRBJ1-2	TRBD1	NA
CASRGLDSYEQYF	TGTGCCAGCAGGGGCCTCGACTCCTACGAGCAGTACTTC	TRBV27	TRBJ2-7	NA	many
CASSLGGQGSGYTF	TGTGCCAGCAGTTTGGGGGGACAGGGGTCTGGCTACACCTTC	TRBV12-3/TRBV12-4	TRBJ1-2	TRBD1	many
CASSATGASNQPQHF	TGTGCCAGCAGCGCGACAGGGGCTAGCAATCAGCCCCAGCATTTT	TRBV9	TRBJ1-5	TRBD1	NA
CASSGQGLSGNTIYF	TGTGCCAGCAGCGGGCAAGGACTCTCTGGAAACACCATATATTTT	TRBV9	TRBJ1-3	NA	NA
CASSFSGGSYNEQFF	TGTGCCAGCAGCTTTAGCGGAGGCTCCTACAATGAGCAGTTCTTC	TRBV5-4	TRBJ2-1	NA	NA
CASSLPGRYYEQYF	TGTGCCAGCAGTTTACCGGGACGCTACTACGAGCAGTACTTC	TRBV28	TRBJ2-7	NA	many
CASSIMGGRAYDEQFF	TGTGCCAGTAGTATAATGGGCGGGAGGGCCTACGATGAGCAGTTCTTC	TRBV19	TRBJ2-1	TRBD2	many
CASLRQGRRGELFF	TGTGCCAGCCTGAGACAGGGGCGGAGAGGGGAGCTGTTTTTT	TRBV2	TRBJ2-2	TRBD1	many
CASSKGHGSSYEQYF	TGTGCCAGCAGTAAGGGACACGGGAGCTCCTACGAGCAGTACTTC	TRBV6-1	TRBJ2-7	NA	NA
CSARALAGKNIQYF	TGCAGTGCTAGAGCTCTAGCGGGTAAAAACATTCAGTACTTC	TRBV20-1	TRBJ2-4	TRBD2	few
CASSLGMRAYSNQPQHF	TGTGCCAGCAGTTTGGGTATGAGGGCGTATAGCAATCAGCCCCAGCATTTT	TRBV28	TRBJ1-5	NA	many
CASSPRTSGTLGEQFF	TGCGCCAGCAGCCCTCGGACTAGCGGGACGTTGGGAGAGCAGTTCTTC	TRBV4-1	TRBJ2-1	TRBD2	NA
CASSRPGLNTGELFF	TGTGCCAGCAGTCGCCCCGGACTGAACACCGGGGAGCTGTTTTTT	TRBV28	TRBJ2-2	NA	many
CASSPQAGQISGSGAGELFF	TGTGCCAGCAGCCCCCAGGCAGGGCAGATTAGCGGGAGCGGCGCCGGGGAGCTGTTTTTT	TRBV7-2	TRBJ2-2	TRBD2	NA
CASRAGLQTGELFF	TGTGCCAGCAGAGCGGGACTCCAGACCGGGGAGCTGTTTTTT	TRBV2	TRBJ2-2	TRBD2	NA
CSAMGGVSYEQYF	TGCAGTGCTATGGGCGGGGTTAGCTACGAGCAGTACTTC	TRBV20-1	TRBJ2-7	NA	NA
CSAPPPGTGHFNTEAFF	TGCAGTGCTCCCCCCCCCGGGACAGGTCATTTTAACACTGAAGCTTTCTTT	TRBV20-1	TRBJ1-1	TRBD1	once
CASSRERTGGGKAFF	TGTGCCAGCAGCCGGGAGCGAACAGGGGGCGGGAAAGCTTTCTTT	TRBV3-1	TRBJ1-1	TRBD1	many
CASSPQQGGNTEAFF	TGTGCCAGCAGCCCGCAACAGGGGGGGAACACTGAAGCTTTCTTT	TRBV7-9	TRBJ1-1	TRBD1	few
CASSTGTGRDTEAFF	TGTGCCAGCAGTACCGGGACAGGGCGGGACACTGAAGCTTTCTTT	TRBV2	TRBJ1-1	TRBD1	many
CASCPGARSNQPQHF	TGTGCCAGTTGTCCAGGGGCCAGGAGCAATCAGCCCCAGCATTTT	TRBV28	TRBJ1-5	NA	many
CASSPCIAGVEKLFF	TGTGCCAGCAGTCCCTGCATCGCGGGGGTGGAAAAACTGTTTTTT	TRBV28	TRBJ1-4	NA	few
CSARTSGESNQPQHF	TGCAGTGCTAGAACCTCGGGGGAGAGCAATCAGCCCCAGCATTTT	TRBV20-1	TRBJ1-5	NA	many
CASSVTGNGELFF	TGTGCCAGCAGCGTTACGGGTAACGGGGAGCTGTTTTTT	TRBV27	TRBJ2-2	NA	few
CASSPRGLFNEKLFF	TGTGCCAGCTCACCTAGGGGACTCTTTAATGAAAAACTGTTTTTT	TRBV18	TRBJ1-4	NA	NA
CASKTGPGANVLTF	TGTGCCAGCAAAACAGGGCCTGGGGCCAACGTCCTGACTTTC	TRBV28	TRBJ2-6	NA	NA
CASSRTSGIFPYNEQFF	TGTGCCAGCAGTCGGACTAGCGGGATTTTTCCCTACAATGAGCAGTTCTTC	TRBV6-1	TRBJ2-1	TRBD2	NA
CASSDPGSTDTQYF	TGCGCCAGCAGCGACCCCGGGAGTACAGATACGCAGTATTTT	TRBV10-1	TRBJ2-3	NA	NA
CASSEQSPYSNQPQHF	TGTGCCAGCAGTGAACAGTCGCCTTATAGCAATCAGCCCCAGCATTTT	TRBV6-2/TRBV6-3	TRBJ1-5	NA	many
CASSLAGATLANVLTF	TGCGCCAGCAGCTTGGCGGGGGCGACGTTGGCCAACGTCCTGACTTTC	TRBV5-1	TRBJ2-6	NA	NA
CASSTSKAGGSWETQYF	TGTGCCAGCAGTACCTCGAAGGCGGGAGGTAGTTGGGAGACCCAGTACTTC	TRBV28	TRBJ2-5	TRBD2	many
CASTPGRWPGQGLTGELFF	TGTGCCAGCACTCCCGGGAGATGGCCGGGACAGGGGCTCACCGGGGAGCTGTTTTTT	TRBV28	TRBJ2-2	TRBD1	many
CASSGTVPGLAGVNAPTDTQYF	TGTGCCAGCAGTGGGACGGTTCCGGGACTAGCGGGAGTGAATGCTCCCACAGATACGCAGTATTTT	TRBV25-1	TRBJ2-3	TRBD2	once
CASSPQGAPNGAEAFF	TGTGCCAGCAGTCCCCAGGGGGCCCCAAACGGCGCTGAAGCTTTCTTT	TRBV27	TRBJ1-1	TRBD1	many
CASSLDDRGGSPLHF	TGTGCCAGCAGTTTAGATGACAGGGGTGGTTCACCCCTCCACTTT	TRBV28	TRBJ1-6	TRBD1	many
CASAAGSGRNQPQHF	TGTGCCAGCGCGGCGGGGTCTGGTCGTAATCAGCCCCAGCATTTT	TRBV7-3	TRBJ1-5	NA	many
CSAREGRPGSQYF	TGCAGTGCTAGAGAAGGCCGTCCCGGGTCCCAGTACTTC	TRBV20-1	TRBJ2-5	NA	few
CASSPGLERTIEQYF	TGTGCCAGCAGCCCTGGACTAGAAAGAACCATCGAGCAGTACTTC	TRBV11-1	TRBJ2-7	TRBD2	many
CASSEVSMNTEAFF	TGTGCCAGCAGTGAAGTTAGCATGAACACTGAAGCTTTCTTT	TRBV25-1	TRBJ1-1	NA	NA
CSARPSRQGDNSPLHF	TGCAGTGCTAGACCATCTCGACAGGGAGATAATTCACCCCTCCACTTT	TRBV20-1	TRBJ1-6	TRBD1	few